Following are 24 T cell receptor beta chains from one sample sequenced in a study of control samples from healthy donors and cancer patients. Sequencing was performed with immunoSEQ multiplex PCR; in TCRdb, only in-frame clones are kept and a portion is missing. The sample has around 75,000 clones; over 75% are singletons. The sequencing input was blood. The receptor set was obtained from a man aged 45-65 years in good health.

The table lists this clone with a count of one. The V gene is TRBV24-1, the J gene TRBJ2-7, with TRBD1 matching 11 bases. Germline V gene sequence: CDR1 KGHDR, CDR2 SFDVKD. The V and J ends lost 7 bases and 3 bases, in that order; junction bases with no gene match: 7. The CDR3 spans 15 residues. The CDR3 spells CATSPAGTGGYEQYF. The CDR3 DNA follows: TGTGCCACCAGCCCGGCCGGGACAGGGGGCTACGAGCAGTACTTC.

J is TRBJ1-2 and V is TRBV11-2, with D uncertain. Germline CDR1 SGHAT, CDR2 FQNNGV. Trimming left V 4 bases short and J 4 bases short, with 13 bases between. This CDR3 has 14 amino acids. CDR3 bases: TGTGCCAGCAGCTCCGGGGAAGGACTCTATGGCTACACCTTC. Translated, it gives CASSSGEGLYGYTF.

V gene TRBV19 combines with J gene TRBJ1-1; D gene ambiguous. The V gene lost 7 bases and the J gene lost 4 bases, with 16 bases spanning the gap. The length of the CDR3 is 14 residues. The germline V gene has CDR1 LNHDA and CDR2 SQIVND (reference sequence). The CDR3 coding sequence is TGTGCCAGTATTTTACTCGCTCGTCCCACTGAAGCTTTCTTT. It translates to CASILLARPTEAFF.

This clone was observed once. The chain is built from TRBV24-1 and TRBJ1-2; 10 bases are a match to TRBD1. CDR3 length equals 14 residues. The germline CDR1 and CDR2 sequences are KGHDR and SFDVKD. V lost 4 bases and J lost 8; bases outside the gene matches: 6. The CDR3 spells CATSDPGTGDGYTF. The CDR3 DNA sequence: TGTGCCACCAGTGACCCTGGGACAGGGGACGGCTACACCTTC.

This chain uses TRBV6-4 with TRBJ1-1; TRBD1 is a possible D gene (5 bases). V was pared by 6 bases and J by 1 base, with 12 bases between. Germline V CDR1 and CDR2: MRHNA, SNTAGT. This CDR3 is built from 14 residues. CDR3 nucleotide sequence: TGTGCCAGCAGGGACACTTCAAGGAACACTGAAGCTTTCTTT. Protein sequence: CASRDTSRNTEAFF.

This chain links TRBV12-3 or TRBV12-4 with TRBJ1-2, with D possibly being TRBD1 (6 bases). The CDR3 has 12 amino acids. V was clipped by 9 bases and J by 8 bases, with 16 bases between them. For the CDR3, the DNA is TGTGCCAGTCAGGGGCGAGTGGGAGGCTACACCTTC. Protein sequence: CASQGRVGGYTF.

This rearrangement joins TRBV27 to TRBJ2-7; 7 positions agree with TRBD1. Germline CDR1 is MNHEY and CDR2 is SMNVEV (reference sequence). J gave up 3 bases and V 6 bases, and 5 bases lay outside the gene matches. The CDR3 totals 13 residues. The CDR3 here is CASRLGTVYEQYF. Here the CDR3 DNA reads TGTGCCAGCAGGCTTGGGACAGTCTACGAGCAGTACTTC.

The count of this clone is one. The V and J genes are TRBV5-1 and TRBJ2-3, with 8 positions matching TRBD1. Germline trimming cut 4 bases from V and 9 bases from J; bases unmatched to any gene: 7. This CDR3 is 13 amino acids long. From germline, CDR1 is SGHRS and CDR2 YFSETQ. The CDR3 protein is CASSPKTGATQYF. The DNA for the CDR3 is TGCGCCAGCAGCCCCAAGACAGGGGCAACGCAGTATTTT. Combining the CDR3 with reference TRBV5-1 and TRBJ2-3 gives the whole variable domain KAGVTQTPRYLIKTRGQQVTLSCSPISGHRSVSWYQQTPGQGLQFLFEYFSETQRNKGNFPGRFSGRQFSNSRSEMNVSTLELGDSALYLCASSPKTGATQYFGPGTRLTVL.

In this sample, this clone turned up a few times. The chain is built from TRBV6-2 or TRBV6-3 and TRBJ1-1; 7 nucleotides match TRBD1. The V segment lost 2 bases and the J segment 5 bases; nucleotides outside the gene matches: 14. Germline CDR1 and CDR2: MNHEY and SVGEGT. This CDR3 has 17 amino acids. Here the CDR3 reads CASSYPRSTGQGTEAFF. The CDR3 nucleotides are TGTGCCAGCAGTTACCCGAGATCGACAGGGCAAGGGACTGAAGCTTTCTTT.

The chain has TRBV11-2 and TRBJ2-1; TRBD2 agrees at 8 bases. Germline-derived CDR1 and CDR2 are SGHAT and FQNNGV. The CDR3 has 18 amino acids. V was pared by 1 base and J by 9 bases, with 17 bases of the junction left unmatched. CDR3 residues: CASSLVTREGLLIVEQFF. CDR3 coding DNA: TGTGCCAGCAGCTTAGTTACTCGGGAGGGCCTGTTAATCGTTGAGCAGTTCTTC.

The V gene is TRBV19, the J gene TRBJ2-7, with no clear D. The CDR3 consists of 12 residues. Germline values: CDR1 LNHDA, CDR2 SQIVND (reference sequence). V dropped 5 bases and J dropped 5 bases, with 10 bases sitting between them. CDR3 DNA sequence: TGTGCCAGTAGTCCCGATGAGAACGAGCAGTACTTC. It specifies CASSPDENEQYF.

The V call is TRBV11-3, the J call TRBJ2-7; 13 nucleotides align to TRBD2. The CDR3 has 17 residues. The trim removed 3 bases at V and 2 bases at J, leaving 7 bases unmatched. Looked up from germline, CDR1 is SGHNT and CDR2 is YENEEA. CDR3 sequence (DNA): TGTGCCAGCAGCTTCGGACTAGCGGGAGCTAGGGCCTACGAGCAGTACTTC. Translation gives CASSFGLAGARAYEQYF.

This chain connects TRBV11-2 to TRBJ1-2, with D tentatively TRBD1 (5 bases). Trimming removed 1 base at V and 2 bases at J, with 8 bases between. There are 14 residues in the CDR3. CDR1 and CDR2 (germline): SGHAT, FQNNGV. The CDR3 protein is CASSLGQRNYGYTF. The CDR3 DNA follows: TGTGCCAGCAGCTTAGGACAGAGAAACTATGGCTACACCTTC.

The chain is built from TRBV4-1 and TRBJ1-6, with 8 bases aligning to TRBD1. The junction had 11 bases not matched to a gene; V was cut back by 3 bases and J by 7 bases. CDR3 length: 17 amino acids. Germline V CDR1 and CDR2: MGHRA, YSYEKL. The CDR3 DNA reads as TGCGCCAGCAGCCATCTTACCCAGGGGGCGCAAAATTCACCCCTCCACTTT. Translating gives CASSHLTQGAQNSPLHF.

The V gene is TRBV19, the J gene TRBJ1-3; no firm D call. This CDR3 contains 15 residues. The germline V gene encodes CDR1 LNHDA and CDR2 SQIVND (reference sequence). V lost 5 bases to trimming and J lost 0 bases, with 11 bases between them. The CDR3 loop is CASSFPGVSGNTIYF. CDR3 nucleotide sequence: TGTGCCAGTAGTTTCCCCGGGGTCTCTGGAAACACCATATATTTT.

CDR3 loop: CASSFASGGVLQETQYF. In DNA, the CDR3 is TGTGCCAGCAGCTTCGCCAGCGGCGGGGTCCTACAAGAGACCCAGTACTTC. The gene calls are TRBV3-1 (or the pseudogene TRBV3-2) and TRBJ2-5; a weak D match, TRBD2 (6 bases). This CDR3 contains 17 residues. Deletions cut 5 bases from V and 2 bases from J, with 21 bases between. Germline V CDR1 and CDR2: LGHDT, YNNKEL (reference sequence).

This clone was observed a few times. The rearrangement links TRBV2 to TRBJ1-6; D perhaps matches TRBD1 (5 bases). The CDR3 extends over 14 amino acids. V lost 6 bases, J lost 6 bases, and 12 bases lay in between. CDR1 and CDR2 from the germline V gene are SNHLY and FYNNEI. This CDR3 is CASRTGQANSPLHF. The DNA for the CDR3 is TGTGCCAGCAGGACCGGACAAGCTAATTCACCCCTCCACTTT.

The V and J genes are TRBV12-3 or TRBV12-4 and TRBJ1-1; D remains unclear. V lost 4 bases and J lost 4, with 10 bases in between. This CDR3 is built from 13 residues. This CDR3 reads CASSSAAFTEAFF. The DNA of the CDR3 is TGTGCCAGCAGTTCGGCAGCTTTCACTGAAGCTTTCTTT.

Regarding this clone: One junction end does not reproduce the germline sequence, and a read error may be involved. V gene TRBV6-6 combines with J gene TRBJ1-3, with 10 bases lining up with TRBD1. The CDR3 loop spans 13 amino acids. The V gene's germline CDR1 is MNHNY and CDR2 SVGAGI (reference sequence). The CDR3 sequence: CASSYSRQGAPDF. The DNA of the CDR3 is TGTGCCAGCAGTTACTCAAGACAGGGGGCGCCGGATTTT.

The V and J genes are TRBV9 and TRBJ2-7; D might be TRBD2 (5 bases). The CDR3 contains 14 residues. In germline, CDR1 is SGDLS, CDR2 YYNGEE. The germline V and J ends were trimmed by 0 bases and 0 bases, with 7 bases remaining between them. The DNA for the CDR3 is TGTGCCAGCAGCGTAGGTGGGAGCTCCTACGAGCAGTACTTC. It specifies CASSVGGSSYEQYF.

A single count supports this clone. The chain carries TRBV14 and TRBJ1-4; 9 positions match TRBD1. The CDR3 loop spans 16 amino acids. Trimming removed 3 bases from V and 5 bases from J; junction bases left unmatched: 7. The germline CDR1 and CDR2 sequences are SGHDN and FVKESK. In DNA form, the CDR3 reads TGTGCCAGCAGCCATCGCACAGGGGGCGGGAATGAAAAACTGTTTTTT. Its translation: CASSHRTGGGNEKLFF.

This chain uses TRBV11-2 with TRBJ1-6; 8 positions match TRBD1. V was pared by 8 bases and J by 4 bases, with 10 bases of the junction left unmatched. CDR1 and CDR2 (germline): SGHAT, FQNNGV. The CDR3 runs to 16 residues. The CDR3 sequence is CASSLTGAPYNSPLHF. The CDR3 DNA reads TGTGCCAGCTCATTGACAGGGGCCCCATATAATTCACCCCTCCACTTT.

V is TRBV5-6 and J is TRBJ2-3; the D is unclear. V was trimmed by 1 base and J by 2 bases, leaving 5 bases between them. The CDR3 extends over 13 amino acids. Germline values: CDR1 SGHDT, CDR2 YYEEEE. This CDR3 is CASSLYDTDTQYF. As DNA, the CDR3 is TGTGCCAGCAGCTTGTATGACACAGATACGCAGTATTTT.

This chain links TRBV7-2 with TRBJ1-1; the match to TRBD1 covers 7 bases. There are 15 residues in the CDR3. In germline, CDR1 is SGHTA, CDR2 FQGNSA. Trimming cost V 5 bases and J 4 bases; bases outside gene matches: 10. CDR3 sequence: CASSNPQGKGTEAFF. For the CDR3, the DNA is TGTGCCAGCAGCAATCCACAGGGGAAGGGCACTGAAGCTTTCTTT.